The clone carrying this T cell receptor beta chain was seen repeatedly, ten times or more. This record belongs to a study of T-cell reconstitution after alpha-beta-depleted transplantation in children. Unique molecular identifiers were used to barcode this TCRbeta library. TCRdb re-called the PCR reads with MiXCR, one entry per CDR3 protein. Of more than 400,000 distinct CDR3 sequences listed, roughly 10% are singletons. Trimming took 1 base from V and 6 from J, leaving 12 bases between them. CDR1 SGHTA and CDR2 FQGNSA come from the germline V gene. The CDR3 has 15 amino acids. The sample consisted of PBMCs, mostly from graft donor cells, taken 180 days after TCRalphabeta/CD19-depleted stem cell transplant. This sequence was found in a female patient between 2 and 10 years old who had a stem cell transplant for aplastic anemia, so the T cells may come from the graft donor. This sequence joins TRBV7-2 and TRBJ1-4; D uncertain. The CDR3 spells CASSLGRQSYEKLFF. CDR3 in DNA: TGTGCCAGCAGCTTAGGACGGCAGAGCTATGAAAAACTGTTTTTT.